This T cell receptor (beta chain) stems from a study of CD8+CD57+ T cells in acquired aplastic anemia (dated by TCRdb to the late 2010s). Concerning the study at large: DNA extracted from sorted CD4+ and CD8+ cells had a mean of approximately 3.3 ug, with a range of 0.2 to 27.4 ug. An average of about 10 million reads for CD4+ cells and 11 million to 12 million reads for CD8+ cells was obtained from healthy donor samples.

Worth noting for this clonotype: The antigen it binds to is not known. Sequence at one end of the junction differs from germline and may be a read error.

The research as a whole found: Patients and healthy controls showed no significant difference in CD8+ Simpson's diversity (P=0.060). Roughly 30 CD8+ CDR3 sequences were shared between patients and controls but appeared highly expressed in patients and within their immunodominant clones.

The study deep-sequenced TCR repertoires of sorted CD4+ and CD8+ blood T cells from severe aplastic anemia patients and healthy subjects. Ficoll-Paque density gradient centrifugation was used to isolate peripheral blood mononuclear cells. Before DNA extraction, CD4+ and CD8+ T cells were sorted with FACS or magnetic beads. Genomic DNA was used as template for profiling of TCR beta VDJ combinations and CDR3 sequences. An Illumina HiSeq 2000 was the platform used for TCR repertoire sequencing. The paper's processing steps were these. TRBV/TRBJ rearrangement plots, CDR3 size and DJ length profiles, and Simpson's diversity index were used to evaluate the repertoires. The immunodominant clone was defined as the most abundant DNA sequence in deep sequencing data. CDR3 amino acid sequences were screened for sharing across subjects and were compared with published repertoires and the VDJdb database. TCRdb reprocessed the public reads (quality trimming at Q25 with fastp, clone calling with MiXCR) and kept in-frame beta chains. CDR3 protein sequences are deduplicated, and each keeps its most common genes and DNA. TCRdb, not the original authors, processed these V and J calls. The sample table records about 190,000 distinct CDR3 sequences; approximately 50% of these occur just once. The ten largest clones capture roughly 15% of the sample.

Taken from the germline V gene, the CDR1 and CDR2 loops are SGHRS and YFSETQ. Measured from the cysteine to the phenylalanine, the CDR3 is 10 residues long. The retained sequence is limited to the CDR3, 30 bases, with the frame set at the first base. The origin of this receptor is a human donor in good health, serving as a control. The chain joins TRBV5-1 to TRBJ1-2, with TRBD1 perhaps the D gene, on 5 matching bases. The sample consisted of sorted CD4+, CD8+, or CD8+CD57+ T cells (not recorded which) from PBMCs. The CDR3 has the sequence CASENQGPGF. In nucleotides, the sequence is TGCGCCAGCGAGAACCAGGGTCCAGGGTTT.